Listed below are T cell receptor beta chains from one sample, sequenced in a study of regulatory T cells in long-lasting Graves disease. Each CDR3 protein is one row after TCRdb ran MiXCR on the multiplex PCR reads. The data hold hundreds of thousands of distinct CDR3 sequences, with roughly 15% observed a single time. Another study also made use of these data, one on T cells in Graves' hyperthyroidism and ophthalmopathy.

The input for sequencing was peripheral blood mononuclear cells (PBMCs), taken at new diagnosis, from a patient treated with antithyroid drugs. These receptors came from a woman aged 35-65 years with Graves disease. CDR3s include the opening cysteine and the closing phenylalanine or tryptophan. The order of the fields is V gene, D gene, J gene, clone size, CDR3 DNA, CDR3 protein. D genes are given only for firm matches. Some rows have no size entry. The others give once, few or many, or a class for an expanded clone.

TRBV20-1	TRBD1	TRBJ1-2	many	TGCAGTGCCCGAACAGGGGGCGCGTCTGTTGGGAACTATGGCTACACCTTC	CSARTGGASVGNYGYTF
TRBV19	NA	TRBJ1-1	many	TGTGCCAGTAGTATAGGTCCCCTCGCAAGCACTGAAGCTTTCTTT	CASSIGPLASTEAFF
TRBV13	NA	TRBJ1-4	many	TGTGCCAGCAGCTTAGTCCAGGGGAAACTGTTTTTT	CASSLVQGKLFF
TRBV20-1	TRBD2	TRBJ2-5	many	TGCAGTGCGCCAGTAGCGGGGGCTCAAGAGACCCAGTACTTC	CSAPVAGAQETQYF
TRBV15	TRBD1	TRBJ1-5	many	TGTGCCACCAGCAGACGGACAGGGGCTTTCAATCAGCCCCAGCATTTT	CATSRRTGAFNQPQHF
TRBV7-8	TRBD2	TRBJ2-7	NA	TGTGCCAGCAGCTTAGCTAGCGGGGGGAGGAGCTCCTACGAGCAGTACTTC	CASSLASGGRSSYEQYF
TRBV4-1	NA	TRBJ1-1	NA	TGCGCCAGCAGCCAAGACCTGGGGGCAGGGAACACTGAAGCTTTCTTT	CASSQDLGAGNTEAFF
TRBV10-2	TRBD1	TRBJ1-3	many	TGCGCCAGCAGTCTTACGACAGGGAAATCGACCAACACCATATATTTT	CASSLTTGKSTNTIYF
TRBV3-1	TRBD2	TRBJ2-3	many	TGTGCCAGCACCAAAGCGGGGGGGTTAACAGATACGCAGTATTTT	CASTKAGGLTDTQYF
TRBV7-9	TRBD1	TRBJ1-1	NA	TGTGCCAGCAGCTTAGAACAGGGGGTAGTCACTGAAGCTTTCTTT	CASSLEQGVVTEAFF
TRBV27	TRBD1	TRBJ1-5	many	TGTGCCAGCAGTTTATTATCTTCCCGAGACAGGGGCCAGCCCCAGCATTTT	CASSLLSSRDRGQPQHF
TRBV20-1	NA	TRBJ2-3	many	TGCAGTGGCTCGACGGGGGTAGGAGATACGCAGTATTTT	CSGSTGVGDTQYF
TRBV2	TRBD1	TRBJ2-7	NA	TGTGCCAGCAGTGCCTCCGGGACAGGGTCCTACGAGCAGTACTTC	CASSASGTGSYEQYF
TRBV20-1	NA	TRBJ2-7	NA	TGCAGTGCTACGGTCGGTTTCTCCTACGAGCAGTACTTC	CSATVGFSYEQYF
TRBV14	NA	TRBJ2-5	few	TGTGCCAGCAGCCTGCTACTAGTGGGGGTGGAGACCCAGTACTTC	CASSLLLVGVETQYF
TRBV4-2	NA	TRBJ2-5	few	TGTGCCAGCAGCCAAGATAGGGGCGGCTTGGGTGAGACCCAGTACTTC	CASSQDRGGLGETQYF
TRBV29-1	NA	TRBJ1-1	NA	TGCAGCGCTTTACAACAACAGGGCACTGAAGCTTTCTTT	CSALQQQGTEAFF
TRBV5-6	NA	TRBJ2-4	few	TGTGCCAGCAGCTTGGTGGCAGGGGCGCGGGGAAACATTCAGTACTTC	CASSLVAGARGNIQYF
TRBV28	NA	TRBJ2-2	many	TGTGCCAGCAGTTTCCCCCAGAACACCGGGGAGCTGTTTTTT	CASSFPQNTGELFF
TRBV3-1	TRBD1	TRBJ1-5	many	TGTGCCAGCAGCCAAGCCCGGGACAGTAGTAATCAGCCCCAGCATTTT	CASSQARDSSNQPQHF